Listed below are T cell receptor beta chains from one sample, sequenced in a study of blood T cell repertoires in COVID-19. Assay: immunoSEQ multiplex PCR; the TCRdb copy retains only in-frame clones and omits some. Found here are about 200,000 clones, 85% to 90% of them singletons; the top ten hold about 4.5%. The sequenced sample was peripheral blood. Receptor source: a man aged 50-59 years with acute or convalescent COVID-19. The CDR3 runs from the conserved cysteine through the conserved F or W. D genes are given only for firm matches. Part of the rows lack a size; the others show once, few, many or a class for expanded clones.

clone size	D gene	V gene	J gene	CDR3 DNA	CDR3 protein
.	TRBD1	TRBV7-2	TRBJ1-6	TGTGCCAGCAGCCCTCGACAGGGAACGAGTTCACCCCTCCACTTT	CASSPRQGTSSPLHF
.	TRBD1	TRBV2	TRBJ2-4	TGTGCCAGCACGGAGGGGACAGGGCTGAACATTCAGTACTTC	CASTEGTGLNIQYF
.	.	TRBV19	TRBJ2-1	TGTGCCAGTAGTCCACAGGGCCCTTACAATGAGCAGTTCTTC	CASSPQGPYNEQFF
.	TRBD1	TRBV7-6	TRBJ2-3	TGTGCCAGCAGCTTAGTGCCGGGACAGCCAGATACGCAGTATTTT	CASSLVPGQPDTQYF
.	TRBD1	TRBV19	TRBJ1-1	TGTGCCAGTAGTGTCCCCCGGGACAGGGGGACTGAAGCTTTCTTT	CASSVPRDRGTEAFF
.	.	TRBV28	TRBJ2-7	TGTGCCAGCAGTTTGGGGGGGACAGGTTCCTACGAGCAGTACTTC	CASSLGGTGSYEQYF
.	.	TRBV5-1	TRBJ1-2	TGCGCCAGCAGCTTTACAGGGATGAATGGCTACACCTTC	CASSFTGMNGYTF
.	.	TRBV5-1	TRBJ1-6	TGCGCCAGCAGCTTACAGGATAATTCACCCCTCCACTTT	CASSLQDNSPLHF
.	.	TRBV5-1	TRBJ2-3	TGCGCCAGCAGCTCCGGTGGGCGGGGTTTCACAGATACGCAGTATTTT	CASSSGGRGFTDTQYF
.	.	TRBV5-4	TRBJ1-6	TGTGCCAGCAGCTTGTATCAGGGGCTTAATTCACCCCTCCACTTT	CASSLYQGLNSPLHF
few	.	TRBV27	TRBJ1-1	TGTGCCAGCACAAGCGGGGGGGCAAGGACTGAAGCTTTCTTT	CASTSGGARTEAFF
.	.	TRBV3-1/TRBV3-2	TRBJ1-5	TGTGCCAGCAGCCAGGACTCTAGCAATCAGCCCCAGCATTTT	CASSQDSSNQPQHF
once	TRBD1	TRBV6-1	TRBJ2-1	TGTGCCAGCAGTGAAGTTGGACAGGGACAGAACTACAATGAGCAGTTCTTC	CASSEVGQGQNYNEQFF
.	.	TRBV19	TRBJ1-5	TGTGCCAGTAGTATGGGTGGGACACAACAGCCCCAGCATTTT	CASSMGGTQQPQHF
.	TRBD2	TRBV7-2	TRBJ2-3	TGTGCCAGCAGCCGGACTAGCATAACAGATACGCAGTATTTT	CASSRTSITDTQYF
.	.	TRBV5-8	TRBJ2-3	TGTGCCAGCAGCGAAGAGGGGGGGCTGGTAGATACGCAGTATTTT	CASSEEGGLVDTQYF
.	.	TRBV9	TRBJ1-1	TGTGCCAGCAGCGTAGGCTCCCGAGGGACTGAAGCTTTCTTT	CASSVGSRGTEAFF
.	TRBD2	TRBV5-1	TRBJ2-3	TGCGCCAGCAGCACGGGACTAGCGGGGGGGCGAGCGGATACGCAGTATTTT	CASSTGLAGGRADTQYF
.	TRBD1	TRBV5-1	TRBJ1-4	TGCGCCAGCAGTCTGACAGGGCCAATAAATGAAAAACTGTTTTTT	CASSLTGPINEKLFF
few	.	TRBV2	TRBJ1-4	TGTGCCAGCAGTCTCAGGGTAGATAATGAAAAACTGTTTTTT	CASSLRVDNEKLFF
.	TRBD1	TRBV19	TRBJ1-2	TGTGCCAGTAGTCGGGACAGGGGGAACTATGGCTACACCTTC	CASSRDRGNYGYTF
.	TRBD1	TRBV14	TRBJ2-1	TGTGCCAGCAGCCTCCGGGACAGGGTGTTCAATGAGCAGTTCTTC	CASSLRDRVFNEQFF
.	.	TRBV3-1/TRBV3-2	TRBJ1-4	TGTGCCAGCAGCCATACGGCCAGCGGGGCTGAAAAACTGTTTTTT	CASSHTASGAEKLFF
.	TRBD2	TRBV6-5	TRBJ2-4	TGTGCCAGCAGTTACACCACAAGCGGGGCGGACATTCAGTACTTC	CASSYTTSGADIQYF
once	.	TRBV15	TRBJ1-2	TGTGCCACCAGCAGACTGGAGGGCCTTAACTATGGCTACACCTTC	CATSRLEGLNYGYTF
.	TRBD1	TRBV18	TRBJ1-2	TGTGCCAGCTCACCATCCTCCCTCGGGACAGGGGACTATGGCTACACCTTC	CASSPSSLGTGDYGYTF
.	.	TRBV19	TRBJ2-2	TGTGCCAGTAGCGGACAGAACACCGGGGAGCTGTTTTTT	CASSGQNTGELFF
.	TRBD1	TRBV11-2	TRBJ1-1	TGTGCCAGCAGCCCTCAGGGGGAAGAAGCTTTCTTT	CASSPQGEEAFF
.	TRBD1	TRBV24-1	TRBJ2-7	TGTGCCACTAGACAGGGGGAAGACTACGAGCAGTACTTC	CATRQGEDYEQYF
.	.	TRBV19	TRBJ1-5	TGTGCCAGTAGTATGTCCAACAGGGCGGGCAATCAGCCCCAGCATTTT	CASSMSNRAGNQPQHF
.	TRBD1	TRBV19	TRBJ1-5	TGTGCCAGTAGTATGCGAGGAGGGGGCGCTGGGAATCAGCCCCAGCATTTT	CASSMRGGGAGNQPQHF
.	.	TRBV3-1/TRBV3-2	TRBJ1-2	TGTGCCAGCAGCCAAGCGACAGCCTACACCTTC	CASSQATAYTF
.	.	TRBV12-5	TRBJ2-1	TGTGCTAGTGAGGAAGGACAGACCGCGACTGTCTACAATGAGCAGTTCTTC	CASEEGQTATVYNEQFF
.	.	TRBV30	TRBJ1-5	TGTGCCTGGAGTCCCGGTCTGAAGAATCAGCCCCAGCATTTT	CAWSPGLKNQPQHF
.	.	TRBV5-6	TRBJ1-5	TGTGCCAGCAGCTTGGGGACATCCCTGGGGCCCCAGCATTTT	CASSLGTSLGPQHF
.	.	TRBV6-4	TRBJ2-7	TGTGCCAGCAGTTGGGACATTAGCTCCTACGAGCAGTACTTC	CASSWDISSYEQYF
.	.	TRBV13	TRBJ1-1	TGTGCCAGCAGCCGACGGTGGGAGAGTGAAGCTTTCTTT	CASSRRWESEAFF
.	.	TRBV6-5	TRBJ1-5	TGTGCCAGCAGTCCGGGACAAGGGCATCAGCCCCAGCATTTT	CASSPGQGHQPQHF
.	TRBD1	TRBV6-5	TRBJ1-5	TGTGCCAGCAGCGGACAGGGGGCGATCGATCAGCCCCAGCATTTT	CASSGQGAIDQPQHF
.	TRBD1	TRBV7-8	TRBJ1-5	TGTGCCAGCAGCACAGGGGACAGGGGGCTTGGTCAGCCCCAGCATTTT	CASSTGDRGLGQPQHF
.	.	TRBV6-6	TRBJ2-6	TGTGCCAGCACCCGCTCTGGGGCCAACGTCCTGACTTTC	CASTRSGANVLTF
few	.	TRBV2	TRBJ1-2	TGTGCCAGCACCAGAGGCACCAACTATGGCTACACCTTC	CASTRGTNYGYTF
once	TRBD1	TRBV9	TRBJ1-1	TGTGCCAGCAGCGTCGGACACAGGGGCGGAATCACTGAAGCTTTCTTT	CASSVGHRGGITEAFF
.	.	TRBV6-5	TRBJ2-3	TGTGCCAGCAGTTACACAGGGAACACAGATACGCAGTATTTT	CASSYTGNTDTQYF
.	TRBD2	TRBV10-3	TRBJ2-5	TGTGCCATCAGTGCCGGGGGGGCGGGAGAGACCCAGTACTTC	CAISAGGAGETQYF
.	.	TRBV2	TRBJ2-3	TGTGCCAGCCTAGGAGCGGGCCGATCAGATACGCAGTATTTT	CASLGAGRSDTQYF
few	.	TRBV5-6	TRBJ2-5	TGTGCCAGCAGCTTTGCCCGTAGGCGGAAAGAGACCCAGTACTTC	CASSFARRRKETQYF
.	.	TRBV7-5	TRBJ2-7	TGTGTCAGAAGCTTAGGCAGAGACAGATCCTACGAGCAGTACTTC	CVRSLGRDRSYEQYF
few	TRBD1	TRBV6-5	TRBJ1-5	TGTGCCAGCAGTCCCGGGACAGGGGGCAATCAGCCCCAGCATTTT	CASSPGTGGNQPQHF
once	.	TRBV27	TRBJ1-1	TGTGCCAGCAGTCTCCTCACGGGGATGAACACTGAAGCTTTCTTT	CASSLLTGMNTEAFF
.	.	TRBV7-8	TRBJ2-7	TGTGCCAGCAGCGGAAACAGGGCCTCCTACGAGCAGTACTTC	CASSGNRASYEQYF
.	TRBD2	TRBV29-1	TRBJ2-3	TGCAGCTCGACCGGACTAGCGGGGGCCTCCACAGATACGCAGTATTTT	CSSTGLAGASTDTQYF
.	.	TRBV12-3/TRBV12-4	TRBJ2-7	TGTGCCAGCAGTTTCCCTCCCTACGAGCAGTACTTC	CASSFPPYEQYF
.	TRBD1	TRBV6-2/TRBV6-3	TRBJ1-1	TGTGCCAGCAGTTCCGGGACAGCCCTTCCCACTGAAGCTTTCTTT	CASSSGTALPTEAFF